The T cell receptor beta chain under discussion was sequenced for a study of OX40 agonist ivuxolimab in advanced cancers. Study overall: In this cohort, patients received ivuxolimab, an agonistic anti-OX40 (CD134) antibody. Study observations and caveats: The mean number of expanded clones was higher in CD8+ T cells than in CD4+.

Regarding this clone: Its antigen remains unidentified.

The CDR3 loop spans 19 amino acids. V lost 1 base and J lost 0, with 19 bases in between. Per germline, CDR1 SGHAT and CDR2 FQNNGV. Method: immunoSEQ multiplex PCR; TCRdb's copy keeps in-frame clones and lacks some. The table records roughly 45,000 clones, 88% of them present only once. The gene calls are TRBV11-2 and TRBJ1-3; D is ambiguous. The sequencing here drew on CD4+ or CD8+ T cells sorted from blood, taken in a trial of the OX40 agonist ivuxolimab. The clonotype was recovered from an adult with an advanced solid tumor such as melanoma, head and neck, liver or kidney cancer. This chain's CDR3 is CASSLVQQYLLPSGNTIYF. Written as DNA, the CDR3 is TGTGCCAGCAGCTTAGTGCAGCAATACCTCTTACCCTCTGGAAACACCATATATTTT. Full variable domain (missing parts from reference TRBV11-2 and TRBJ1-3): EAGVAQSPRYKIIEKRQSVAFWCNPISGHATLYWYQQILGQGPKLLIQFQNNGVVDDSQLPKDRFSAERLKGVDSTLKIQPAKLEDSAVYLCASSLVQQYLLPSGNTIYFGEGSWLTVV.